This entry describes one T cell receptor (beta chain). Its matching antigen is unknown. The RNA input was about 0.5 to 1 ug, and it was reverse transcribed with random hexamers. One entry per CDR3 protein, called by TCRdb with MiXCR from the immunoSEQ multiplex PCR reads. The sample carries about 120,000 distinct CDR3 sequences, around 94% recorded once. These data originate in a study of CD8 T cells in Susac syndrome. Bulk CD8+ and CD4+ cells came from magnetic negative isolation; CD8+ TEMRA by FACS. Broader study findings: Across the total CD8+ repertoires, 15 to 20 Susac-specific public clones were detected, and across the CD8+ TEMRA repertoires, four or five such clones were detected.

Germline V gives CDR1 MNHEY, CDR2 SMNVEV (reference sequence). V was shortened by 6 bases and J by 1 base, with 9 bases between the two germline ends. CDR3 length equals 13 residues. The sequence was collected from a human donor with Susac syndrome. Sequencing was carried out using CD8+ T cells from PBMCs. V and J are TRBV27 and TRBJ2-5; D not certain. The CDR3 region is CASRWAGQETQYF. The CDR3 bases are TGTGCCAGCAGGTGGGCAGGCCAAGAGACCCAGTACTTC.